The rows below give T cell receptor beta chains drawn from one sample of a study of T cell repertoires in cytomegalovirus infection. The antigens these receptors bind are not known. TCRdb re-called the reads through MiXCR, storing one row per CDR3 protein. The sample lists roughly 730,000 distinct CDR3 sequences; around 30% were seen once. The sequencing here drew on cultured PBMCs, taken from culture after CMV antigen stimulation. The receptors come from a human donor in good health (CMV status not recorded). Some clones in this sample may be carry-over from other donors' samples. CDR3s include the opening cysteine and the closing phenylalanine or tryptophan. The D gene is left open where the match is weak. Only some rows state a clone size, as once, few, many or a class for expanded clones.

>NA|NA|TRBV15|TRBJ1-4
CATSRDRLSKKLFF
TGTGCCACCAGCAGAGATCGGCTGTCTAAAAAACTGTTTTTT
>few|NA|TRBV7-9|TRBJ2-1
CASSKGLVLFF
TGTGCCAGCAGCAAGGGGTTAGTGCTGTTCTTC
>NA|NA|TRBV15|TRBJ1-5
CATSRGRVDQPQHF
TGTGCCACCAGCAGAGGTCGGGTCGATCAGCCCCAGCATTTT
>many|NA|TRBV7-8|TRBJ2-7
CASSFELLYEQYF
TGTGCCAGCAGCTTTGAACTTCTCTACGAGCAGTACTTC
>once|NA|TRBV29-1|TRBJ2-5
CSVGEGKGETQYF
TGCAGCGTTGGGGAAGGGAAAGGAGAGACCCAGTACTTC
>few|NA|TRBV27|TRBJ2-6
CASGTSSGANVLTF
TGTGCCAGCGGAACCTCCTCTGGGGCCAACGTCCTGACTTTC
>NA|NA|TRBV14|TRBJ2-7
CASSQEVWGAYEQYF
TGTGCCAGCAGCCAAGAGGTTTGGGGAGCCTACGAGCAGTACTTC
>few|TRBD2|TRBV4-1|TRBJ2-7
CASSQFSSGSSHEQYF
TGCGCCAGCAGCCAATTTTCTAGCGGGAGTTCCCACGAGCAGTACTTC
>NA|NA|TRBV7-8|TRBJ1-3
CASSLFPPGAGNTIYF
TGTGCCAGCAGCTTATTTCCCCCCGGGGCTGGAAACACCATATATTTT
>NA|NA|TRBV7-2|TRBJ2-1
CASSSQVNEQFF
TGTGCCAGCAGCTCGCAGGTCAATGAGCAGTTCTTC
>NA|NA|TRBV12-3/TRBV12-4|TRBJ2-7
CASAIKGEQYF
TGTGCCAGCGCGATAAAGGGCGAGCAGTACTTC
>NA|NA|TRBV7-9|TRBJ2-5
CASSFGFQGETQYF
TGTGCCAGCAGCTTCGGATTTCAGGGGGAGACCCAGTACTTC
>NA|TRBD2|TRBV2|TRBJ2-3
CASSEEAGGEDTQYF
TGTGCCAGCAGTGAGGAAGCGGGGGGCGAGGATACGCAGTATTTT
>few|NA|TRBV7-9|TRBJ1-1
CASSSRVRGAEAFF
TGTGCCAGCAGCTCCAGGGTACGGGGGGCTGAAGCTTTCTTT
>NA|NA|TRBV7-2|TRBJ2-1
CASSPAGFNYNEQFF
TGTGCCAGCAGCCCGGCGGGGTTTAACTACAATGAGCAGTTCTTC
>few|NA|TRBV4-2|TRBJ1-6
CASSLTARVSPLHF
TGTGCCAGCAGCCTGACAGCGAGGGTTTCACCCCTCCACTTT
>NA|TRBD1|TRBV20-1|TRBJ1-2
CSAERPGTGEYGYTF
TGCAGTGCCGAACGACCCGGGACAGGGGAGTATGGCTACACCTTC
>NA|TRBD1|TRBV20-1|TRBJ1-1
CSAGRTGNTEAFF
TGCAGTGCCGGGCGGACAGGGAACACTGAAGCTTTCTTT
>NA|NA|TRBV6-2/TRBV6-3|TRBJ2-4
CASSRGSPAQNIQYF
TGTGCCAGCAGCCGGGGGTCCCCGGCCCAAAACATTCAGTACTTC
>NA|NA|TRBV11-2|TRBJ2-5
CASRTFGAKETQYF
TGTGCCAGCCGAACTTTCGGGGCGAAAGAGACCCAGTACTTC
>NA|TRBD2|TRBV6-6|TRBJ2-7
CASSYQGLAGEQYF
TGTGCCAGCAGTTACCAGGGACTAGCGGGGGAGCAGTACTTC
>few|NA|TRBV5-1|TRBJ2-5
CASSLGMVQETQYF
TGCGCCAGCAGCTTGGGAATGGTCCAAGAGACCCAGTACTTC
>NA|NA|TRBV20-1|TRBJ2-7
CSARQGTLYEQYF
TGCAGTGCTAGACAGGGGACGCTCTACGAGCAGTACTTC
>NA|NA|TRBV11-2|TRBJ2-1
CASNTGMGSYNEQFF
TGTGCCAGCAACACAGGGATGGGCTCCTACAATGAGCAGTTCTTC
>NA|NA|TRBV15|TRBJ2-1
CATSSPRSAYNEQFF
TGTGCCACCAGCAGCCCTCGTTCAGCCTACAATGAGCAGTTCTTC
>few|NA|TRBV29-1|TRBJ2-5
CSVVPGPRETQYF
TGCAGCGTTGTACCGGGGCCTAGGGAGACCCAGTACTTC
>NA|NA|TRBV29-1|TRBJ2-7
CSAATGLSSEQYF
TGCAGCGCCGCGACGGGGCTTTCATCCGAGCAGTACTTC
>few|NA|TRBV7-8|TRBJ1-5
CASSSDRSNQPQHF
TGTGCCAGCAGCTCAGACAGGAGTAATCAGCCCCAGCATTTT